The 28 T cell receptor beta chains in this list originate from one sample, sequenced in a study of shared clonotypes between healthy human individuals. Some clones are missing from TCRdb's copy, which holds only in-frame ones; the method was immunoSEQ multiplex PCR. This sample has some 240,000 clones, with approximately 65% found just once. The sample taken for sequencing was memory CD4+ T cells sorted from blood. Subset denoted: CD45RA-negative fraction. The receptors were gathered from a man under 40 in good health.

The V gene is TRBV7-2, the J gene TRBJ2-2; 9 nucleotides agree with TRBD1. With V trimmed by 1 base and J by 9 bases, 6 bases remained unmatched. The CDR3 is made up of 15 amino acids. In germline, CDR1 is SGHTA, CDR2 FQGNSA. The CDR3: CASSLGAQGARELFF. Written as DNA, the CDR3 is TGTGCCAGCAGCTTAGGTGCACAGGGGGCGCGGGAGCTGTTTTTT.

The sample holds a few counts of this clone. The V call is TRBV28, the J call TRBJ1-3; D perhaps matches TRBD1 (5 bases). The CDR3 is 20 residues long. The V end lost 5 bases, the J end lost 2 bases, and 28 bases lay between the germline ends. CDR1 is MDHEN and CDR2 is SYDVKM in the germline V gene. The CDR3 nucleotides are TGTGCCAGCAGTCCACCCGGGACCCTGGTTTTAGATAGGGCTGGAAACACCATATATTTT. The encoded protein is CASSPPGTLVLDRAGNTIYF.

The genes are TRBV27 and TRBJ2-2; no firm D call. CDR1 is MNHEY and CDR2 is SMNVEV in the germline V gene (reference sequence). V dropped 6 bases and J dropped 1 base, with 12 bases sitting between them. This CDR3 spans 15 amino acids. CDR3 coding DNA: TGTGCCAGCAGCAGCCTGGGGTGGAACACCGGGGAGCTGTTTTTT. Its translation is CASSSLGWNTGELFF.

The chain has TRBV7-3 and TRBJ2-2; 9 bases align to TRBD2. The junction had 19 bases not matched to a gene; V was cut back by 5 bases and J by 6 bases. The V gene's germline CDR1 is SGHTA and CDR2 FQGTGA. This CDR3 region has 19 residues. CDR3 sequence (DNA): TGTGCCAGCAGCCCCGTTATGTTAGCGGGGGTTATTCCCCCCGGGGAGCTGTTTTTT. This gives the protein CASSPVMLAGVIPPGELFF.

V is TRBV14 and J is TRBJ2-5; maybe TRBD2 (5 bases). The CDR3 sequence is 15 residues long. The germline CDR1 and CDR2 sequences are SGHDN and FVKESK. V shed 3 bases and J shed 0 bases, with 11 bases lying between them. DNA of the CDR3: TGTGCCAGCAGCCAGCGGGCGTCGTACCAAGAGACCCAGTACTTC. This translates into CASSQRASYQETQYF.

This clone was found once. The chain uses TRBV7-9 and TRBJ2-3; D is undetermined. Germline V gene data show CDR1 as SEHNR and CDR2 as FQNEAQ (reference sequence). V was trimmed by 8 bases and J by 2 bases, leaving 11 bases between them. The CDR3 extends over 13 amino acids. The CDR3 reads CASEPGNTDTQYF. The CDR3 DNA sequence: TGTGCCAGCGAGCCTGGGAACACAGATACGCAGTATTTT.

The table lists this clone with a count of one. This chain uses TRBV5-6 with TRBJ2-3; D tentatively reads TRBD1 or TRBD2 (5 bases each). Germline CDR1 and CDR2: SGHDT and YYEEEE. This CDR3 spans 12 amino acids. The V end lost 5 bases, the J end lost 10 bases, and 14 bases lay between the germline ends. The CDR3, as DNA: TGTGCCAGCAGTCGGGACGAAAGGGCGCAGTATTTT. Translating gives CASSRDERAQYF.

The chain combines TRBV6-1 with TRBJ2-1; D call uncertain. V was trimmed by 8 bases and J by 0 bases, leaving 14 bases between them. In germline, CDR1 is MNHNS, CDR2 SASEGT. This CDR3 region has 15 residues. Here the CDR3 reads CASGAEKNSYNEQFF. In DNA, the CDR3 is TGTGCCAGCGGCGCGGAAAAAAACTCCTACAATGAGCAGTTCTTC.

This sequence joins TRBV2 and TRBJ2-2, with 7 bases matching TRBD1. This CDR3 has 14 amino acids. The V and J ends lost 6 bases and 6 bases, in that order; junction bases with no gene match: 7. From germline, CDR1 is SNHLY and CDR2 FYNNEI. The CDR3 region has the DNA TGTGCCAGCAGAGGAGAAGGGGGCGCCGGGGAGCTGTTTTTT. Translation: CASRGEGGAGELFF.

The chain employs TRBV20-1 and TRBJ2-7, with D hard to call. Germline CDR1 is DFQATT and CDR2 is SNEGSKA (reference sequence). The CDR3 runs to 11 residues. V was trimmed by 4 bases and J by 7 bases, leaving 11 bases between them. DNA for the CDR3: TGCAGTGCTAATACTCAGGTGGAGCAGTACTTC. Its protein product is CSANTQVEQYF.

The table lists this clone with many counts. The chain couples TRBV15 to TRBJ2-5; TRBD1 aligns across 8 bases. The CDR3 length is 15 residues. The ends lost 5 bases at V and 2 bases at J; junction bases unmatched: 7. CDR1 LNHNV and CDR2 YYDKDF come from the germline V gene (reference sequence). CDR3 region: CATSPLGTGQETQYF. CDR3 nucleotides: TGTGCCACCAGCCCACTAGGGACAGGTCAAGAGACCCAGTACTTC.

In DNA form, the CDR3 reads TGTGCCAGCAGTTTGAGGAGCACAGATACGCAGTATTTT. Protein: CASSLRSTDTQYF. The chain is built from TRBV28 and TRBJ2-3; no reliable D call. Germline lookup yields CDR1 MDHEN and CDR2 SYDVKM. Trimming shortened V by 3 bases and J by 0 bases, and 4 bases separated the two germline ends. This CDR3 comprises 13 residues. The full variable domain, with the rest looked up from reference TRBV28 and TRBJ2-3, is DVKVTQSSRYLVKRTGEKVFLECVQDMDHENMFWYRQDPGLGLRLIYFSYDVKMKEKGDIPEGYSVSREKKERFSLILESASTNQTSMYLCASSLRSTDTQYFGPGTRLTVL.

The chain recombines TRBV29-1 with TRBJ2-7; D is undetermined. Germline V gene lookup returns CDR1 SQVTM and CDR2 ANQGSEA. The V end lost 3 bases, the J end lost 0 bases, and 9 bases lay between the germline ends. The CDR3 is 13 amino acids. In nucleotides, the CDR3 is TGCAGCGTTGACGTAGGAAACTCCTACGAGCAGTACTTC. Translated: CSVDVGNSYEQYF.

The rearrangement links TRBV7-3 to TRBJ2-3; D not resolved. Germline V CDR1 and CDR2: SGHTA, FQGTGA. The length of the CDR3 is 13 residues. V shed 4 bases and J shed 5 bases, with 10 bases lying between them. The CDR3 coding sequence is TGTGCCAGCAGCTACGGCGGAATAGATACGCAGTATTTT. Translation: CASSYGGIDTQYF.

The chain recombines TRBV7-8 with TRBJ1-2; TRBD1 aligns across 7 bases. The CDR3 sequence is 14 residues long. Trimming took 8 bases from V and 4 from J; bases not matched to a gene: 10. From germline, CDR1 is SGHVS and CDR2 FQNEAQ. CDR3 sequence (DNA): TGTGCCAGCGCAATCGGGGAGGGGGCCTATGGCTACACCTTC. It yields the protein CASAIGEGAYGYTF.

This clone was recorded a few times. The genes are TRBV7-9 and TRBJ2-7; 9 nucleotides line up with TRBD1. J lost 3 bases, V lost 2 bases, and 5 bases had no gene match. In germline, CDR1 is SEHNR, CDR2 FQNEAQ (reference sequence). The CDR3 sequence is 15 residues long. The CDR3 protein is CASSLSRDRDYEQYF. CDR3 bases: TGTGCCAGCAGCTTAAGCCGGGACAGGGACTACGAGCAGTACTTC.

As DNA, the CDR3 is TGTGCCAGCAGCTTGGCGCCCGGCTCTGGGGCCAACGTCCTGACTTTC. Its translation: CASSLAPGSGANVLTF. The chain uses TRBV11-2 and TRBJ2-6; no clear D gene. With 3 bases removed from V and 0 bases from J, the gap between germline ends came to 9 bases. The germline V gene encodes CDR1 SGHAT and CDR2 FQNNGV. The CDR3 is made up of 16 amino acids.

The CDR3 reads CASSPSQQGAINTEAFF. CDR3 bases: TGTGCCAGCTCCCCCTCTCAACAGGGGGCGATTAACACTGAAGCTTTCTTT. V gene TRBV18 combines with J gene TRBJ1-1, with 9 nucleotides matching TRBD1. CDR1 and CDR2 (germline): KGHSH, LQKENI. The CDR3 runs to 17 residues. The V gene end was trimmed by 6 bases and the J gene end by 2 bases; junction bases not matched to a gene: 13.

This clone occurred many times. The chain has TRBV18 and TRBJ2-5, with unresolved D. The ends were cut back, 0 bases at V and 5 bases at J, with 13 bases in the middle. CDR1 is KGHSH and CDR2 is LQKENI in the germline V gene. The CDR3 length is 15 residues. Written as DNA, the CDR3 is TGTGCCAGCTCACCACCCCAGGCCTACCGGGAGACCCAGTACTTC. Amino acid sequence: CASSPPQAYRETQYF.

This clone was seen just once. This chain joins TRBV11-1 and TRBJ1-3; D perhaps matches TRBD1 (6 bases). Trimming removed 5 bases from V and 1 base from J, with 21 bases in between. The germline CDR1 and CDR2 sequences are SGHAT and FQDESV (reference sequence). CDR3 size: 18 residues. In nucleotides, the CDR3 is TGTGCCAGCAGCCCAGAGGGATCAGGGGCGGTTTCTGGAAACACCATATATTTT. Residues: CASSPEGSGAVSGNTIYF. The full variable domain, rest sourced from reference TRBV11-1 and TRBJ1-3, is EAEVAQSPRYKITEKSQAVAFWCDPISGHATLYWYRQILGQGPELLVQFQDESVVDDSQLPKDRFSAERLKGVDSTLKIQPAELGDSAMYLCASSPEGSGAVSGNTIYFGEGSWLTVV.

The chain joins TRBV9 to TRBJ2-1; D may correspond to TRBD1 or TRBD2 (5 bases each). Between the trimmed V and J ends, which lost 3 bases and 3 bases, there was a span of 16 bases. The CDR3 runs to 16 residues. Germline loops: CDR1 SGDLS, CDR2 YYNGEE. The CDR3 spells CASSETGPPGYNEQFF. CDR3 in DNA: TGTGCCAGCAGCGAGACGGGACCCCCCGGCTACAATGAGCAGTTCTTC.

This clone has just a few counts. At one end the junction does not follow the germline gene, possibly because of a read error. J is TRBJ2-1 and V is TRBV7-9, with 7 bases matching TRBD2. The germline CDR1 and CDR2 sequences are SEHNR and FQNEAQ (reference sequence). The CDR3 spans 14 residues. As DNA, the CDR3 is TGTGCCAGCAGCGAAGCCGGGTCTAGCGGCTCTTCAGTCTTC. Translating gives CASSEAGSSGSSVF.

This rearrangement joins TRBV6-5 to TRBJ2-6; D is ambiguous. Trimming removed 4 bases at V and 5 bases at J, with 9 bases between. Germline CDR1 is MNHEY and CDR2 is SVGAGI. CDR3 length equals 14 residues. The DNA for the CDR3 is TGTGCCAGCAGTTCAGAGAACAGGGCCAACGTCCTGACTTTC. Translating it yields CASSSENRANVLTF.

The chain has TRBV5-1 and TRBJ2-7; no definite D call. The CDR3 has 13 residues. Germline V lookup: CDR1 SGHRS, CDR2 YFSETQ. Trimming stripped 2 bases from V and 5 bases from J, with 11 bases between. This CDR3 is CASSFVVGNEQYF. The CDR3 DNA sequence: TGCGCCAGCAGCTTCGTAGTAGGAAACGAGCAGTACTTC.

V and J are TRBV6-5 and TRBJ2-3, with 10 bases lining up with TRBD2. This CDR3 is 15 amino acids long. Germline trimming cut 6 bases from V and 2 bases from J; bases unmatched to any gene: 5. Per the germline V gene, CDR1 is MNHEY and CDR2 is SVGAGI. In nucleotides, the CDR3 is TGTGCCAGCAGCTTACTAGCGGGAACCACAGATACGCAGTATTTT. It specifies CASSLLAGTTDTQYF.

The CDR3 region has the DNA TGTGCCACCCGGGCTTACTCTGGGGCCAACGTCCTGACTTTC. It translates to CATRAYSGANVLTF. The chain combines TRBV7-9 with TRBJ2-6; the D is unclear. Trimming cost V 10 bases and J 0 bases, with 10 bases left between them. Germline CDR1 reads SEHNR; CDR2 reads FQNEAQ (reference sequence). This CDR3 spans 14 amino acids. Based on the CDR3 plus reference TRBV7-9 and TRBJ2-6, the full variable domain is DTGVSQNPRHKITKRGQNVTFRCDPISEHNRLYWYRQTLGQGPEFLTYFQNEAQLEKSRLLSDRFSAERPKGSFSTLEIQRTEQGDSAMYLCATRAYSGANVLTFGAGSRLTVL.

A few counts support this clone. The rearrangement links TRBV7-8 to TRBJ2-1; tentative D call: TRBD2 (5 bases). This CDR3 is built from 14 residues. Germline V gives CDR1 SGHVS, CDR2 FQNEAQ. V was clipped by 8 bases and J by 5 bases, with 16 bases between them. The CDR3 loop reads CASGIAHVNNEQFF. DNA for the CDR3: TGTGCCAGCGGGATAGCGCACGTGAACAATGAGCAGTTCTTC.

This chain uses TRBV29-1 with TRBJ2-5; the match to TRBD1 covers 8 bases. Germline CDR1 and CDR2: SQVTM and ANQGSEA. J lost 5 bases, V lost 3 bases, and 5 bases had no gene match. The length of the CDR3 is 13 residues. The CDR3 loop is CSVDGTGGETQYF. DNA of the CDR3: TGCAGCGTTGACGGGACAGGAGGGGAGACCCAGTACTTC. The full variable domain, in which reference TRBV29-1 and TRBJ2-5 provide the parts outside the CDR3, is SAVISQKPSRDICQRGTSLTIQCQVDSQVTMMFWYRQQPGQSLTLIATANQGSEATYESGFVIDKFPISRPNLTFSTLTVSNMSPEDSSIYLCSVDGTGGETQYFGPGTRLLVL.